The clone carrying this T cell receptor beta chain has just a few counts. Its matching antigen is unknown. Those with alopecia areata gave lesional scalp punch biopsies and peripheral blood. Germline V gene sequence: CDR1 SEHNR, CDR2 FQNEAQ (reference sequence). The CDR3 loop spans 16 amino acids. V dropped 1 base and J dropped 4 bases, with 14 bases sitting between them. The source of the sample is a study of CD8+ T cells in alopecia areata. Study-level results: Normal scalp had lower clonality than lesional scalp, with alopecia totalis/universalis lesions showing this most strongly.

Investigators isolated RNA and reverse transcribed it into cDNA to act as the sequencing template. Libraries were prepared by immunoSEQ multiplex PCR; TCRdb keeps only in-frame clonotypes and omits some of them. The sample holds approximately 58,000 clones; around 40% are singletons and the top ten take about 53%. This sequence originates from a human donor with alopecia areata. Sequencing input: NKG2D-low CD8+ T cells sorted from blood. The chain recombines TRBV7-9 with TRBJ2-1; the D gene is possibly TRBD2 (6 bases). In DNA form, the CDR3 reads TGTGCCAGCAGCTTAGAGGTCGGGGGTTATTACAATGAGCAGTTCTTC. Protein product: CASSLEVGGYYNEQFF.